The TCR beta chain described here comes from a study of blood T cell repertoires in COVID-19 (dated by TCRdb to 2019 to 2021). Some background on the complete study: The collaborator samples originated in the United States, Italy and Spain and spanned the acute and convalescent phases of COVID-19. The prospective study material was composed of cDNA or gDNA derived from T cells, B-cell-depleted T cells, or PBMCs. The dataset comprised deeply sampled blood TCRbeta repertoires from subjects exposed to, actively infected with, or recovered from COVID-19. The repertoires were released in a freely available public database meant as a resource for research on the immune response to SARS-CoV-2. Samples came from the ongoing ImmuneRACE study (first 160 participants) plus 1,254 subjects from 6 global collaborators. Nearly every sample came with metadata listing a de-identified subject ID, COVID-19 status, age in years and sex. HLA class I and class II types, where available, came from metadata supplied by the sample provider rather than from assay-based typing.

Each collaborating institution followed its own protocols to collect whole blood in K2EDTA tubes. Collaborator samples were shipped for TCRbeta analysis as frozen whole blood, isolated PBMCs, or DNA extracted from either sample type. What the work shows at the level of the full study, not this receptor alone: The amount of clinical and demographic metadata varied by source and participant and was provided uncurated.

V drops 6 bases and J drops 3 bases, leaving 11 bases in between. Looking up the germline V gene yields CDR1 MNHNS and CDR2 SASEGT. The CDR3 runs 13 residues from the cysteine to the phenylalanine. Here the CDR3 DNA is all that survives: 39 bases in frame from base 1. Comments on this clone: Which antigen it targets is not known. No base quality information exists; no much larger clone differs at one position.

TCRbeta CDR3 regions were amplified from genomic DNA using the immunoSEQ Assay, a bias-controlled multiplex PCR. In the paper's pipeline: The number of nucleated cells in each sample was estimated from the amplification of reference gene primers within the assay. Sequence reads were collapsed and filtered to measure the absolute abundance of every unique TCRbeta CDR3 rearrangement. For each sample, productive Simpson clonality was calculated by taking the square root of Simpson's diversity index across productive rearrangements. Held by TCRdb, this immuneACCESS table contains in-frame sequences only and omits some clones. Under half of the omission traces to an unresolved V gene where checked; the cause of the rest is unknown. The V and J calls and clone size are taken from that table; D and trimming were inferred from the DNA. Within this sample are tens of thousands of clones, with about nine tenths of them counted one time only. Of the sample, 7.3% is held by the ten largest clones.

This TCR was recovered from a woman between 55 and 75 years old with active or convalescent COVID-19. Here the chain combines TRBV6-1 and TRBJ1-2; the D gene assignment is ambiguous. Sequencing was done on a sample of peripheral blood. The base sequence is TGTGCCAGCAGCCGAACACAATACTATGGCTACACCTTC. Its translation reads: CASSRTQYYGYTF.